The clone carrying this T cell receptor (beta chain) was detected ten times or more. Its specificity is not known. V dropped 4 bases and J dropped 11; count of bases not matched to a gene: 8. Germline V gives CDR1 SEHNR, CDR2 FQNEAQ (reference sequence). This CDR3 is built from 13 residues. This record comes from a study of T-cell memory formation after mild COVID-19. 5'RACE primed from the constant segment yielded TCR alpha and TCR beta cDNA libraries bearing sample barcodes and UMIs. In TCRdb, the 5' RACE reads were re-called with MiXCR into one record per CDR3 protein. The table has about 140,000 distinct CDR3 sequences, about 19% seen once; the top ten hold 2% to 2.5%. Study results and caveats: Among CD4+ contracting clones, most were CM and EM, and CD8+ ones EMRA.

This rearrangement joins TRBV7-9 to TRBJ2-1; TRBD2 matches 7 bases. Sequencing was done on a sample of PBMCs or a T cell subset sorted from them (not recorded which). This sequence was found in an adult woman who had mild COVID-19 (a few samples of this study predate the infection). Cell type and time point are not known. CDR3 loop: CASSSGGAVKQFF. The CDR3 bases are TGTGCCAGCAGCTCGGGGGGAGCTGTGAAGCAGTTCTTC.